This T cell receptor (beta chain) was obtained from a study of blood T cell repertoires in COVID-19. Germline V gene sequence: CDR1 DFQATT, CDR2 SNEGSKA (reference sequence). The CDR3 totals 15 residues. V lost 3 bases and J lost 3, with 18 bases in between. Authors' analysis steps: Reference gene primer amplification in the assay estimated nucleated cell counts. TCRdb keeps only in-frame clones here, not all; method: immunoSEQ multiplex PCR. From that table come the V and J calls and clone size; the DNA was used to work out D and trimming. The data show about 140,000 clones, with approximately 88% seen just once and 5.2% held by the top ten. A PCR-confirmed or clinician-diagnosed COVID-19 case had contacted exposed participants within 2 weeks of entry.

The sample was PBMCs or T cells enriched from blood (not recorded which). The chain joins TRBV20-1 to TRBJ2-7; D gene uncertain. The origin of this receptor is a man between 65 and 79 years old who had been exposed to COVID-19. In nucleotides, the CDR3 is TGCAGTGCTAGTCTTTATGGTTTCGGTATCTACGAGCAGTACTTC. It encodes CSASLYGFGIYEQYF.